This T cell receptor beta chain was documented in a study of human T cells and chemical hapten exposure. In the study overall: Researchers reported sensitizing a roughly 2 cm by roughly 2 cm upper inner arm skin site with 2% DPC.

The CDR3 is made up of 15 amino acids. With 5 bases removed from V and 1 base from J, the gap between germline ends came to 13 bases. Germline V gene sequence: CDR1 SGHTA, CDR2 FQGNSA. Turning to this clonotype: What it binds is unknown.

MiXCR was run by TCRdb on the RACE reads, yielding one entry per CDR3 protein. The profile shows under 75,000 distinct CDR3 sequences, approximately 9% of them singletons. Broader study findings: TCRs exceeding a frequency of 1 in 1000 stayed unchanged under DPC sensitization.

Time point given: patch test 2, 6 weeks after DPC sensitization. Treatment here: therapeutic diphenylcyclopropenone sensitization with weekly scalp DPC. This chain uses TRBV7-2 with TRBJ2-3, with D possibly TRBD1 on 5 matching bases. The source of this sequence is a woman aged 50 to 60 with alopecia areata. Some clones in this sample may be carry-over from other donors' samples. The source material was whole blood, sampled in connection with sensitization to the hapten diphenylcyclopropenone (DPC). The CDR3 sequence is CASSPQWGGTDTQYF. The CDR3 region has the DNA TGTGCCAGCAGCCCCCAATGGGGCGGCACAGATACGCAGTATTTT.